The present T cell receptor (beta chain) was sequenced within a study of human T cells and chemical hapten exposure. This CDR3 has 13 residues. Germline-derived CDR1 and CDR2 are SNHLY and FYNNEI. Trimming took off 2 bases at V and 2 bases at J, with 4 bases between the two ends. In its sample, this clonotype was seen many times. Time point specified: patch test 2, 6 weeks after DPC sensitization. As to treatment: therapeutic diphenylcyclopropenone sensitization with weekly scalp DPC. The library put unique molecular identifiers onto individual cDNA molecules. TCRdb independently ran MiXCR on the RACE reads; one entry per CDR3 protein. Found here are approximately 84,000 distinct CDR3 sequences, roughly a tenth of them singletons; the top ten hold 2% to 2.5%.

The receptor's source is a woman in her twenties or thirties with alopecia areata. Some clones in this sample may be carry-over from other donors' samples. The material was whole blood, obtained in connection with sensitization to the hapten diphenylcyclopropenone (DPC). This rearrangement joins TRBV2 to TRBJ1-5; no clear D gene. The CDR3 sequence: CASSEKRNQPQHF. The CDR3 coding sequence is TGTGCCAGCAGTGAAAAACGCAATCAGCCCCAGCATTTT.